These T cell receptor beta chains were read from a single sample in a study of cytomegalovirus exposure and HLA in healthy donors. The data were produced by immunoSEQ multiplex PCR, yet TCRdb's version contains in-frame clones alone and is incomplete. The top ten clones hold about 2.8% of a sample with roughly 110,000 clones, about 70% of them seen once. The sample taken for sequencing was PBMCs. The receptor set was obtained from a female donor in good health and CMV-seronegative. The CDR3 runs from the conserved cysteine through the conserved F or W. The D gene is left open where the match is weak. Size values are once, few and many counts, or a class for expanded clones, and some rows have none.

clone size,V gene,D gene,J gene,CDR3 protein,CDR3 DNA
.,TRBV4-3,.,TRBJ1-4,CASSPGQGGINEKLFF,TGCGCCAGCAGCCCCGGGCAGGGTGGGATAAATGAAAAACTGTTTTTT
.,TRBV5-4,.,TRBJ2-1,CASSLRSREQFF,TGTGCCAGCAGCCTCCGGTCTAGGGAGCAGTTCTTC
.,TRBV7-8,TRBD2,TRBJ2-7,CASSPLAGGHHEQYF,TGTGCCAGCAGCCCATTAGCGGGAGGGCACCACGAGCAGTACTTC
few,TRBV27,.,TRBJ1-2,CASSLTGTTNYGYTF,TGTGCCAGCAGTTTAACGGGGACTACTAACTATGGCTACACCTTC
.,TRBV19,TRBD2,TRBJ2-7,CASSLGRAGVPYEQYF,TGTGCCAGTAGTTTGGGTCGAGCGGGAGTCCCTTACGAGCAGTACTTC
.,TRBV7-2,.,TRBJ2-2,CASSLRMAAAGELFF,TGTGCCAGCAGCCTCCGCATGGCCGCGGCCGGGGAGCTGTTTTTT
.,TRBV2,TRBD2,TRBJ2-5,CASSGTSAGETQYF,TGTGCCAGCAGTGGTACTAGCGCAGGGGAGACCCAGTACTTC
.,TRBV7-8,TRBD2,TRBJ2-3,CASSLLVAGGDTQYF,TGTGCCAGCAGCTTATTGGTAGCGGGAGGAGATACGCAGTATTTT
.,TRBV7-2,TRBD1,TRBJ1-1,CASSRTIRGLNTEAFF,TGTGCCAGCAGTCGTACGATCAGGGGGCTGAACACTGAAGCTTTCTTT
once,TRBV2,.,TRBJ1-2,CASSTGAHIYGYTF,TGTGCCAGCAGTACGGGTGCGCACATCTATGGCTACACCTTC
.,TRBV4-1,TRBD1,TRBJ2-7,CASSQARQGANEQYF,TGCGCCAGCAGCCAGGCACGACAGGGGGCGAACGAGCAGTACTTC
.,TRBV30,TRBD2,TRBJ2-1,CAWNLAGFHNEQFF,TGTGCCTGGAATCTAGCGGGATTTCACAATGAGCAGTTCTTC
.,TRBV27,TRBD1,TRBJ2-1,CASSAGTGYNEQFF,TGTGCCAGCAGTGCCGGGACAGGCTACAATGAGCAGTTCTTC
.,TRBV30,TRBD2,TRBJ2-7,CAWSRLAGAYEQYF,TGTGCCTGGAGTCGACTAGCGGGAGCGTACGAGCAGTACTTC
.,TRBV27,TRBD2,TRBJ2-5,CASSLKGASGRIETQYF,TGTGCCAGCAGTTTGAAAGGGGCTAGCGGGAGGATAGAGACCCAGTACTTC
.,TRBV7-3,.,TRBJ2-3,CASSVLGGSADTQYF,TGTGCCAGCAGCGTCCTAGGTGGGAGCGCAGATACGCAGTATTTT
once,TRBV4-2,TRBD2,TRBJ2-3,CASRPLAGGSDTQYF,TGTGCCAGCAGACCCCTAGCGGGGGGCTCGGATACGCAGTATTTT
.,TRBV14,.,TRBJ2-7,CASSQEVDTGREQYF,TGTGCCAGCAGCCAAGAGGTAGATACGGGGAGGGAGCAGTACTTC
.,TRBV30,.,TRBJ2-3,CAWTVGQSSTDTQYF,TGTGCCTGGACCGTCGGACAGTCTAGCACAGATACGCAGTATTTT
.,TRBV7-2,TRBD1,TRBJ2-1,CASSLLGGQGNEQFF,TGTGCCAGCAGCTTACTCGGCGGACAGGGCAATGAGCAGTTCTTC
.,TRBV27,TRBD2,TRBJ2-1,CASSPSGVYNEQFF,TGTGCCAGCAGTCCCAGCGGGGTTTACAATGAGCAGTTCTTC
.,TRBV9,.,TRBJ2-3,CASSVAAADTQYF,TGTGCCAGCAGCGTAGCGGCGGCCGATACGCAGTATTTT
.,TRBV5-1,TRBD2,TRBJ2-3,CASRYRTSGSTDTQYF,TGCGCCAGCCGGTACAGGACTAGCGGGAGTACAGATACGCAGTATTTT
few,TRBV5-1,.,TRBJ2-1,CASSSLVDDEQFF,TGCGCCAGCAGCTCCCTAGTTGACGATGAGCAGTTCTTC
.,TRBV9,TRBD2,TRBJ2-1,CASSVGSGGGYNEQFF,TGTGCCAGCAGCGTAGGCTCGGGAGGTGGCTACAATGAGCAGTTCTTC
.,TRBV19,.,TRBJ2-3,CASSLNRGTDTQYF,TGTGCCAGTAGTTTAAACAGGGGCACAGATACGCAGTATTTT
.,TRBV5-1,.,TRBJ1-2,CASSLGTVSLGGYTF,TGCGCCAGCAGCTTGGGGACAGTCAGTCTTGGGGGCTACACCTTC
.,TRBV6-5,.,TRBJ2-2,CASREGYTGELFF,TGTGCCAGCAGAGAGGGTTACACCGGGGAGCTGTTTTTT